This entry concerns a single T cell receptor beta chain. The data are from a study of cytomegalovirus exposure and HLA in healthy donors. PCR amplification relied on 60 Vbeta primers (plus 13 Jbeta primers). The assay was immunoSEQ multiplex PCR, and TCRdb's table has in-frame clones only and misses some. The sample gives roughly 110,000 clones, around 80% of which show up once; roughly 2.7% is in the top ten. In germline, CDR1 is GTSNPN, CDR2 SVGIG (reference sequence). Trimming shortened V by 0 bases and J by 5 bases, and 7 bases separated the two germline ends. The CDR3 covers 12 residues. The V call is TRBV30, the J call TRBJ1-2, with a tentative D call TRBD1 (5 bases). The clonotype comes from a man aged 25 to 40 in good health and CMV-seropositive. The specimen sequenced was PBMCs. CDR3 protein: CAWSVGGYGYTF. The CDR3 region has the DNA TGTGCCTGGAGTGTGGGGGGATATGGCTACACCTTC. Full variable domain (missing parts from reference TRBV30 and TRBJ1-2): SQTIHQWPATLVQPVGSPLSLECTVEGTSNPNLYWYRQAAGRGLQLLFYSVGIGQISSEVPQNLSASRPQDRQFILSSKKLLLSDSGFYLCAWSVGGYGYTFGSGTRLTVV.